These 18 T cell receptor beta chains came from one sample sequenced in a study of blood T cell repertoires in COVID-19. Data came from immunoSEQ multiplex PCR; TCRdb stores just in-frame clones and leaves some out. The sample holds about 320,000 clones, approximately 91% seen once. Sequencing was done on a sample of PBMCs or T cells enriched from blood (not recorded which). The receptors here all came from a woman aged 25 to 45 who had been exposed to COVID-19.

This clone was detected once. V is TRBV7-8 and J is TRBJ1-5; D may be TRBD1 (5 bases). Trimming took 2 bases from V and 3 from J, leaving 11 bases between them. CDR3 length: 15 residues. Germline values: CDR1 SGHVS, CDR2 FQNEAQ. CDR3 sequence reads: CASSLREGPNQPQHF. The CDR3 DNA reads TGTGCCAGCAGCTTAAGGGAGGGGCCCAATCAGCCCCAGCATTTT.

The CDR3 protein is CASSPGHYYGYTF. CDR3 DNA: TGTGCCAGCAGTCCGGGACATTACTATGGCTACACCTTC. This rearrangement joins TRBV12-3 or TRBV12-4 to TRBJ1-2, with D possibly matching TRBD1 (6 bases). Trimming removed 5 bases at V and 3 bases at J, with 10 bases between. This CDR3 region has 13 residues.

The CDR3 reads CASSFTGPGNYGYTF. The DNA for the CDR3 is TGTGCCAGCAGCTTCACAGGGCCCGGTAACTATGGCTACACCTTC. The chain combines TRBV7-2 with TRBJ1-2, with D maybe TRBD1 (6 bases). V dropped 3 bases and J dropped 1 base, with 12 bases sitting between them. The V gene's germline CDR1 is SGHTA and CDR2 FQGNSA. CDR3 length: 15 residues.

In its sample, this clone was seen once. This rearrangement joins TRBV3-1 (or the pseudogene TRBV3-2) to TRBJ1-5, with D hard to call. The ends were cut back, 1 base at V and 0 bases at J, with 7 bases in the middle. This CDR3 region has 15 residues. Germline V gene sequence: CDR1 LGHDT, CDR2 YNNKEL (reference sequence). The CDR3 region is CASSQGFVSNQPQHF. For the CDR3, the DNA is TGTGCCAGCAGCCAAGGTTTCGTTAGCAATCAGCCCCAGCATTTT.

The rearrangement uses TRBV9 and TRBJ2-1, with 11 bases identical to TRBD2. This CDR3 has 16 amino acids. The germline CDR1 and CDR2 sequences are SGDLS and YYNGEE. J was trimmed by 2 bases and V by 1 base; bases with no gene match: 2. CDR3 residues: CASSVTLAGAYNEQFF. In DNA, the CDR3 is TGTGCCAGCAGCGTAACACTAGCGGGGGCCTACAATGAGCAGTTCTTC.

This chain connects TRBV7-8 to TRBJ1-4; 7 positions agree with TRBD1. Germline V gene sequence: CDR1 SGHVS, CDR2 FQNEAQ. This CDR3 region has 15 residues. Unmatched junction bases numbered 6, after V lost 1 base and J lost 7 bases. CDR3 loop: CASSLGQGVGEKLFF. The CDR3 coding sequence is TGTGCCAGCAGCTTAGGACAGGGAGTCGGTGAAAAACTGTTTTTT.

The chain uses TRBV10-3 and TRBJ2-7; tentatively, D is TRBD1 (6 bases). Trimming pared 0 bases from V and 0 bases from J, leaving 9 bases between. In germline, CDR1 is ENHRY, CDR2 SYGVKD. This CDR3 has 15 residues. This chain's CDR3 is CAISESTGASYEQYF. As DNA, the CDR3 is TGTGCCATCAGTGAGTCGACAGGAGCCTCCTACGAGCAGTACTTC.

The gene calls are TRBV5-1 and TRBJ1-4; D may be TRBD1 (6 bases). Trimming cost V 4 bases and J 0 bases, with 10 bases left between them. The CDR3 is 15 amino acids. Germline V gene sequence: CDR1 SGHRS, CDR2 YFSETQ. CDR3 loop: CASSLRTATNEKLFF. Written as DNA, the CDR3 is TGCGCCAGCAGCCTCCGGACAGCAACTAATGAAAAACTGTTTTTT.

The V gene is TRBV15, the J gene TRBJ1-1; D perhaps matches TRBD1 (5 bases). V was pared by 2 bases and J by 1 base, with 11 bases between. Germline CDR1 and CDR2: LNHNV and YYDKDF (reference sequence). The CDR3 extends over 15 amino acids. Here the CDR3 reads CATSRLDRSNTEAFF. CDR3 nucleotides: TGTGCCACCAGCAGATTAGACAGATCGAACACTGAAGCTTTCTTT.

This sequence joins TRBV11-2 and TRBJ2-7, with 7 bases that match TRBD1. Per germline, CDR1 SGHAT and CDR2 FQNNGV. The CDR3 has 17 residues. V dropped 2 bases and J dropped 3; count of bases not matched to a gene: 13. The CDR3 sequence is CASSLPRTGKGVYEQYF. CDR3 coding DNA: TGTGCCAGCAGCTTACCCCGGACAGGAAAGGGCGTCTACGAGCAGTACTTC.

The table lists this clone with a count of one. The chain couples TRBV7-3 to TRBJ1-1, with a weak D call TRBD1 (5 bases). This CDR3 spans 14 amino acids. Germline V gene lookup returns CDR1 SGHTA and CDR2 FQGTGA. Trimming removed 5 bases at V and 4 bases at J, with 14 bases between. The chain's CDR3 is CASSMPQGVTEAFF. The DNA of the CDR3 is TGTGCCAGCAGCATGCCGCAAGGGGTCACTGAAGCTTTCTTT.

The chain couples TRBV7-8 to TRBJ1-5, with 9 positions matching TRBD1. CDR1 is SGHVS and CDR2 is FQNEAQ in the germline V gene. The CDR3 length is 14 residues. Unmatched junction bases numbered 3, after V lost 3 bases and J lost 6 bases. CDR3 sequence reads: CASSFQDRGQPQHF. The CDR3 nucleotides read TGTGCCAGCAGCTTCCAGGACAGGGGTCAGCCCCAGCATTTT. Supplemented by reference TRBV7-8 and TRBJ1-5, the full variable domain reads GAGVSQSPRYKVAKRGQDVALRCDPISGHVSLFWYQQALGQGPEFLTYFQNEAQLDKSGLPSDRFFAERPEGSVSTLKIQRTQQEDSAVYLCASSFQDRGQPQHFGDGTRLSIL.

The CDR3: CASSAGTDHYGYTF. CDR3 DNA sequence: TGTGCCAGCAGTGCCGGGACAGATCACTATGGCTACACCTTC. The chain uses TRBV27 and TRBJ1-2; TRBD1 matches at 7 bases. Unmatched junction bases numbered 6, after V lost 5 bases and J lost 3 bases. CDR1 MNHEY and CDR2 SMNVEV come from the germline V gene (reference sequence). The CDR3 contains 14 residues.

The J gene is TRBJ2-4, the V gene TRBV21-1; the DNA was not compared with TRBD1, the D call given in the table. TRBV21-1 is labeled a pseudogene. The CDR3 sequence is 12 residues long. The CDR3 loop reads CATPRGGDIQYF. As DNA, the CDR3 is TGTGCCACCCCCCGAGGGGGAGACATTCAGTACTTC.

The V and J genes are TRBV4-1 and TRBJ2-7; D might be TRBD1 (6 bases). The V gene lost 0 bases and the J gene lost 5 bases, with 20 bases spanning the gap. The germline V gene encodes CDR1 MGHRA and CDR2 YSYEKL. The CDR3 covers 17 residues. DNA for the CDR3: TGCGCCAGCAGCCAAGAATCCCTCGGAGCAGGGGCTGACGAGCAGTACTTC. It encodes CASSQESLGAGADEQYF.

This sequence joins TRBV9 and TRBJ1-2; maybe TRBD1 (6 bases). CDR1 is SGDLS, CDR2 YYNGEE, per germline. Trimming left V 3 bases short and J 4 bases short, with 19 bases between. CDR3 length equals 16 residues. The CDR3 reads CASSAQQGGSSYGYTF. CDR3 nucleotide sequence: TGTGCCAGCAGCGCTCAACAGGGTGGAAGCAGCTATGGCTACACCTTC.

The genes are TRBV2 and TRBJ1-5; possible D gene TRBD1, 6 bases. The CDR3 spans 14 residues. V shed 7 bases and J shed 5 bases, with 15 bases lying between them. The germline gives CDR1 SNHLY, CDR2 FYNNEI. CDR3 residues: CASNQGRGYQPQHF. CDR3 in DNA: TGTGCCAGCAATCAGGGCAGGGGATATCAGCCCCAGCATTTT.

This CDR3 is CASSLDGTYYGYTF. Written as DNA, the CDR3 is TGTGCCAGCAGCTTAGACGGGACATACTATGGCTACACCTTC. The chain recombines TRBV7-2 with TRBJ1-2, with TRBD1 as a possible D gene (6 bases). The CDR3 sequence is 14 residues long. CDR1 SGHTA and CDR2 FQGNSA come from the germline V gene. V shed 1 base and J shed 3 bases, with 9 bases lying between them.